The 32 T cell receptor beta chains given below trace back to one sample, sequenced in a study of CD8+ T cells in alopecia areata. cDNA serving as the sequencing template came from extracted, reverse transcribed RNA. The assay was immunoSEQ multiplex PCR, and TCRdb's table has in-frame clones only and misses some. The table has 90,000 to 120,000 clones, roughly 84% seen once. Sample treatment: oral pan-JAK inhibitor, 5-10 mg twice daily. The sequenced sample was CD8+ T cells sorted from blood, obtained at week 24, from a patient treated with tofacitinib. These receptors all come from a human donor with alopecia areata.

The rearrangement links TRBV29-1 to TRBJ2-7, with TRBD1 as a possible D gene (6 bases). The germline V and J ends were trimmed by 5 bases and 2 bases, with 7 bases remaining between them. The CDR3 is 11 amino acids. Germline V gene data show CDR1 as SQVTM and CDR2 as ANQGSEA. CDR3: CSVTGPYEQYF. The CDR3 coding sequence is TGCAGCGTTACAGGGCCCTACGAGCAGTACTTC.

This clone was seen once. V is TRBV7-2 and J is TRBJ2-3, with a weak D call TRBD1 (6 bases). This CDR3 is 14 amino acids long. Trimming stripped 5 bases from V and 4 bases from J, with 13 bases between. CDR1 SGHTA and CDR2 FQGNSA come from the germline V gene. For the CDR3, the DNA is TGTGCCAGCAGCGGGACATTCACCGCAGATACGCAGTATTTT. This encodes CASSGTFTADTQYF.

CDR3 in DNA: TGTGCCAGCAGTCTTCCCCAAGGGGCGCTTACCGGGGAGCTGTTTTTT. Translating it yields CASSLPQGALTGELFF. V and J are TRBV7-9 and TRBJ2-2, with D possibly TRBD1 on 5 matching bases. Germline CDR1 reads SEHNR; CDR2 reads FQNEAQ (reference sequence). V was shortened by 6 bases and J by 5 bases, with 19 bases between the two germline ends. This CDR3 has 16 residues.

DNA for the CDR3: TGTGCCAGCAGCTTATCGGCGGGGTTCCTCTACAATGAGCAGTTCTTC. It translates to CASSLSAGFLYNEQFF. The chain has TRBV7-9 and TRBJ2-1, with D maybe TRBD2 (6 bases). This CDR3 contains 16 residues. CDR1 and CDR2 from the germline V gene are SEHNR and FQNEAQ (reference sequence). Trimming took 2 bases from V and 3 from J, leaving 14 bases between them.

This sequence joins TRBV7-9 and TRBJ2-5; 7 positions agree with TRBD1. The V gene's germline CDR1 is SEHNR and CDR2 FQNEAQ (reference sequence). After removal of 4 bases from V and 4 bases from J, the junction contained 6 bases not matched to a gene. The CDR3 consists of 14 residues. The CDR3 sequence is CASSSGDRRETQYF. CDR3 DNA sequence: TGTGCCAGCAGCTCCGGGGACAGACGAGAGACCCAGTACTTC.

The chain carries TRBV29-1 and TRBJ1-3; 8 bases map to TRBD1. CDR1 is SQVTM, CDR2 ANQGSEA, per germline. With 0 bases clipped from V and 0 bases from J, the junction kept 10 bases outside the gene matches. This CDR3 spans 18 amino acids. CDR3 sequence (DNA): TGCAGCGTTGAAGACTACGAGGAGACAGGGGACTCTGGAAACACCATATATTTT. Amino acid sequence: CSVEDYEETGDSGNTIYF.

The chain has TRBV23-1 and TRBJ2-6, with TRBD1 as a possible D gene (6 bases). TRBV23-1 is flagged as an ORF with uncertain function. V was pared by 3 bases and J by 0 bases, with 21 bases between. CDR3 size: 20 residues. CDR3 coding DNA: TGCGCCAGCAGTCAGGGATCCGGGGACACTAGGAACTCTGGGGCCAACGTCCTGACTTTC. Residues: CASSQGSGDTRNSGANVLTF.

V gene TRBV9 combines with J gene TRBJ2-3; D not certain. The CDR3 sequence is 14 residues long. Germline CDR1 and CDR2: SGDLS and YYNGEE. V was shortened by 7 bases and J by 5 bases, with 17 bases between the two germline ends. DNA of the CDR3: TGTGCCAGCGACCCGCGCGGTAACCAAGATACGCAGTATTTT. The encoded protein is CASDPRGNQDTQYF.

The chain carries TRBV7-9 and TRBJ1-1; a possible D gene is TRBD1 (5 bases). The CDR3 contains 17 residues. With 2 bases removed from V and 3 bases from J, the gap between germline ends came to 19 bases. Germline V gives CDR1 SEHNR, CDR2 FQNEAQ (reference sequence). The CDR3 coding sequence is TGTGCCAGCAGCTTAATGAAGGGCAACCCCAGGGACACTGAAGCTTTCTTT. It codes for CASSLMKGNPRDTEAFF.

The chain carries TRBV5-1 and TRBJ2-1; TRBD1 or TRBD2 may be the D gene (6 bases each). Germline V lookup: CDR1 SGHRS, CDR2 YFSETQ. Trimming cost V 4 bases and J 6 bases, with 17 bases left between them. The CDR3 is 15 amino acids. The CDR3 nucleotides are TGCGCCAGCAGCCCGGAAGGGGGGCCCGGCAATGAGCAGTTCTTC. It encodes CASSPEGGPGNEQFF.

The chain carries TRBV1 and TRBJ2-5. TRBV1 is deemed a pseudogene. The CDR3 is 14 residues long. The CDR3 region is CTSSPGTEMETQYF. As DNA, the CDR3 is TGCACCAGCAGCCCAGGGACGGAGATGGAGACCCAGTACTTC.

This clone has a single count. Other DNA sequences from this sample encode an identical CDR3 as well. V and J are TRBV19 and TRBJ2-7; D gene unclear. Per the germline V gene, CDR1 is LNHDA and CDR2 is SQIVND (reference sequence). The CDR3 is 13 amino acids. The V end lost 3 bases, the J end lost 3 bases, and 9 bases lay between the germline ends. CDR3 nucleotides: TGTGCCAGTAGTATTCGGCAGAACTACGAGCAGTACTTC. This translates into CASSIRQNYEQYF.

This clone was observed a few times. V and J are TRBV29-1 and TRBJ2-5; D uncertain. The J call may be wrong; the DNA end is better matched by TRBJ2-7. This CDR3 is built from 13 residues. Germline assignment: CDR1 SQVTM and CDR2 ANQGSEA. The CDR3, as DNA: TGCAGCGTTGATGCAGGAAGCTCCTACGAGCAGTACTTC. It encodes CSVDAGSSYEQYF.

This rearrangement joins TRBV14 to TRBJ2-1; 12 bases line up with TRBD1. CDR1 is SGHDN, CDR2 FVKESK, per germline. This CDR3 region has 17 residues. Trimming at V came to 5 bases and at J to 9 bases, leaving 14 bases not matched to a gene. Written as DNA, the CDR3 is TGTGCCAGCAGCGCCGGGACAGGGGGCTTCGGTTTCGGTGAGCAGTTCTTC. Protein: CASSAGTGGFGFGEQFF.

The J gene is TRBJ2-1, the V gene TRBV30; D is ambiguous. Between the trimmed V and J ends, which lost 2 bases and 6 bases, there was a span of 8 bases. The germline gives CDR1 GTSNPN, CDR2 SVGIG (reference sequence). The CDR3 extends over 12 amino acids. CDR3 sequence: CAWSPTRNEQFF. The DNA for the CDR3 is TGTGCCTGGAGTCCCACGCGCAATGAGCAGTTCTTC. Complete variable domain (other parts from reference TRBV30 and TRBJ2-1): SQTIHQWPATLVQPVGSPLSLECTVEGTSNPNLYWYRQAAGRGLQLLFYSVGIGQISSEVPQNLSASRPQDRQFILSSKKLLLSDSGFYLCAWSPTRNEQFFGPGTRLTVL.

The rearrangement joins TRBV5-1 to TRBJ1-5, with D maybe TRBD1 (5 bases). The CDR3 contains 14 residues. Germline V gene data show CDR1 as SGHRS and CDR2 as YFSETQ. V lost 2 bases and J 3 bases, leaving 9 bases between the germline ends. The CDR3 spells CASSFGALNQPQHF. CDR3 nucleotide sequence: TGCGCCAGCAGCTTCGGGGCACTCAATCAGCCCCAGCATTTT.

The rearrangement links TRBV30 to TRBJ2-1; 10 bases match TRBD2. The V and J ends lost 1 base and 3 bases, in that order; junction bases with no gene match: 9. Germline-derived CDR1 and CDR2 are GTSNPN and SVGIG (reference sequence). The CDR3 has 17 residues. The CDR3 sequence is CAWSGPASGGNYNEQFF. CDR3 bases: TGTGCCTGGAGTGGGCCGGCTAGCGGGGGTAACTACAATGAGCAGTTCTTC.

The chain employs TRBV7-2 and TRBJ2-1; 8 bases agree with TRBD1. From germline, CDR1 is SGHTA and CDR2 FQGNSA. V lost 5 bases to trimming and J lost 3 bases; unmatched junction nucleotides: 12. The CDR3 has 17 amino acids. The CDR3 sequence is CASSPEGRGRFYNEQFF. CDR3 nucleotide sequence: TGTGCCAGCAGCCCAGAGGGCAGGGGGCGGTTCTACAATGAGCAGTTCTTC.

The chain uses TRBV4-1 and TRBJ2-7; 8 bases match TRBD1. CDR1 and CDR2 from the germline V gene are MGHRA and YSYEKL. The CDR3 sequence is 16 residues long. V lost 3 bases to trimming and J lost 3 bases; unmatched junction nucleotides: 10. The CDR3 here is CASSHRQGSSDYEQYF. CDR3 nucleotide sequence: TGCGCCAGCAGCCACAGACAGGGGTCCTCGGACTACGAGCAGTACTTC.

The chain is built from TRBV6-1 and TRBJ1-6; the match to TRBD1 covers 10 bases. Trimming took 4 bases from V and 7 from J; bases not matched to a gene: 4. Germline values: CDR1 MNHNS, CDR2 SASEGT. The CDR3 runs to 15 residues. The CDR3 DNA reads TGTGCCAGCAGTGTCGGGGGACAGGGGAATTCACCCCTCCACTTT. Amino acid sequence: CASSVGGQGNSPLHF.

This sequence joins TRBV23-1 and TRBJ2-3; no clear D. TRBV23-1 is classed as an ORF, of uncertain function. Trimming left V 4 bases short and J 6 bases short, with 17 bases between. The CDR3 has 15 amino acids. The CDR3, as DNA: TGCGCCAGCAGTCGTTGCAGATTATGCGAGGATACGCAGTATTTT. It is translated as CASSRCRLCEDTQYF.

The CDR3 loop reads CASSRGPDTQYF. The CDR3 coding sequence is TGTGCCAGCAGCCGAGGCCCAGATACGCAGTATTTT. This chain links TRBV5-4 with TRBJ2-3; D remains unclear. V was shortened by 4 bases and J by 4 bases, with 7 bases between the two germline ends. CDR1 is SGHNT and CDR2 is YYREEE in the germline V gene (reference sequence). CDR3 length equals 12 residues. The full variable domain, completed using reference TRBV5-4 and TRBJ2-3, is ETGVTQSPTHLIKTRGQQVTLRCSSQSGHNTVSWYQQALGQGPQFIFQYYREEENGRGNFPPRFSGLQFPNYSSELNVNALELDDSALYLCASSRGPDTQYFGPGTRLTVL.

This rearrangement joins TRBV11-2 to TRBJ2-1; D might be TRBD2 (5 bases). The CDR3 is 15 residues long. With 5 bases removed from V and 5 bases from J, the gap between germline ends came to 16 bases. CDR1 and CDR2 (germline): SGHAT, FQNNGV. The CDR3 DNA reads as TGTGCCAGCAGCACGGCCCCCCGGGGTGACAATGAGCAGTTCTTC. Encoded protein: CASSTAPRGDNEQFF.

The CDR3 loop is CASSLGDRAYEQYF. The CDR3, as DNA: TGCGCCAGCAGCCTCGGAGACAGGGCCTACGAGCAGTACTTC. The chain is built from TRBV4-1 and TRBJ2-7; 7 bases line up with TRBD1. The V and J ends lost 4 bases and 2 bases, in that order; junction bases with no gene match: 5. The CDR3 loop spans 14 amino acids. CDR1 and CDR2 (germline): MGHRA, YSYEKL.

DNA for the CDR3: TGTGCCAGCAGTTACTCGACTAGCGGGCGCCAAGAGACCCAGTACTTC. As protein: CASSYSTSGRQETQYF. V usage is TRBV6-5 and J usage is TRBJ2-5, with 10 bases matching TRBD2. V lost 0 bases to trimming and J lost 1 base; unmatched junction nucleotides: 2. CDR3 size: 16 residues. From germline, CDR1 is MNHEY and CDR2 SVGAGI.

The V and J genes are TRBV7-9 and TRBJ1-1; 7 nucleotides align to TRBD1. In germline, CDR1 is SEHNR, CDR2 FQNEAQ (reference sequence). The J segment lost 3 bases and the V segment lost 5 bases, leaving 9 bases of the junction unmatched. This CDR3 has 15 residues. CDR3 residues: CASSTWTGWDTEAFF. The CDR3 region has the DNA TGTGCCAGCAGCACCTGGACAGGATGGGACACTGAAGCTTTCTTT.

The chain couples TRBV29-1 to TRBJ2-7; D might be TRBD1 (5 bases). V lost 7 bases to trimming and J lost 0 bases, with 13 bases between them. The CDR3 totals 13 residues. The V gene's germline CDR1 is SQVTM and CDR2 ANQGSEA. The CDR3 sequence is CSAKWGSSYEQYF. The DNA of the CDR3 is TGCAGCGCCAAATGGGGCAGCTCCTACGAGCAGTACTTC.

CDR3 DNA sequence: TGTGCCAGCGAAGCCCGCGGGGGGCCTAGCACAGATACGCAGTATTTT. Translated, it gives CASEARGGPSTDTQYF. The V gene is TRBV19, the J gene TRBJ2-3; 8 nucleotides match TRBD2. Per the germline V gene, CDR1 is LNHDA and CDR2 is SQIVND (reference sequence). This CDR3 comprises 16 residues. Germline trimming cut 9 bases from V and 0 bases from J; bases unmatched to any gene: 11.

V and J are TRBV10-3 and TRBJ2-3, with D possibly matching TRBD2 (5 bases). Germline values: CDR1 ENHRY, CDR2 SYGVKD. The CDR3 spans 16 residues. V gave up 3 bases and J gave up 0 bases, with 13 bases separating them. CDR3 DNA: TGTGCCATCAGTGACCCCCCGAGGACTAGCACAGATACGCAGTATTTT. Its protein product is CAISDPPRTSTDTQYF.

This clone was seen more than once but under ten times. V gene TRBV29-1 combines with J gene TRBJ2-2; a possible D gene is TRBD1 (5 bases). The V and J ends lost 6 bases and 5 bases respectively, with 10 bases between them. CDR1 SQVTM and CDR2 ANQGSEA come from the germline V gene. CDR3 length: 12 amino acids. The CDR3: CSVSTGTGELFF. CDR3 nucleotides: TGCAGCGTGTCAACAGGAACCGGGGAGCTGTTTTTT.

The chain combines TRBV29-1 with TRBJ2-3; 7 positions match TRBD1. Trimming took 6 bases from V and 0 from J; bases not matched to a gene: 18. This CDR3 comprises 18 residues. CDR1 and CDR2 from the germline V gene are SQVTM and ANQGSEA. The CDR3 DNA reads as TGCAGCGTACTGACAGGGCCATCCTCGACCCCTAGCACAGATACGCAGTATTTT. It translates to CSVLTGPSSTPSTDTQYF.

This clone was recorded only once. V is TRBV11-2 and J is TRBJ2-5, with D possibly being TRBD1 or TRBD2 (6 bases each). Germline V gene data show CDR1 as SGHAT and CDR2 as FQNNGV. Trimming shortened V by 1 base and J by 5 bases, and 14 bases separated the two germline ends. CDR3 length equals 15 residues. CDR3: CASSLGPGAEETQYF. CDR3 DNA: TGTGCCAGCAGCTTAGGTCCGGGGGCGGAGGAGACCCAGTACTTC.